The rows below give T cell receptor beta chains drawn from one sample of a study of shared T cell receptors in the human thymus. The assay was immunoSEQ multiplex PCR, and TCRdb's table has in-frame clones only and misses some. The table records approximately 400,000 clones, around 95% of them present only once. The source material was thymocytes. The receptors stem from a human donor. The CDR3 runs from the conserved cysteine through the conserved F or W.

v_gene	CDR3aa
TRBV21-1	CASSKEASGGSQYF
TRBV15	CATSRDAHSSKRSEAFF
TRBV28	CASSLELGQGRPISGNTIYF
TRBV7-2	CASSPPGPRSWASYNEQFF
TRBV9	CASSVARQAVGLWGYTF
TRBV5-5	CASSPKGTGGGQPQHF
TRBV10-3	CAISGNRDSSGANVLTF
TRBV10-3	CAISGLAGYNEQFF
TRBV15	CATSRGRYRGFADEQFF
TRBV28	CASSCRRRLAGDYEQYF
TRBV5-5	CASSLILSGNTIYF
TRBV11-2	CASSYTKLADSYNEQFF
TRBV5-1	CASSPDSLNYGYTF
TRBV5-4	CASSLGVSGTDTQYF
TRBV28	CASFPWGAQETQYF
TRBV30	CAWSVWAAKGSYNEQFF
TRBV27	CASREAAPRNSNQPQHF
TRBV11-2	CASSRMGQDSSYNEQFF
TRBV28	CASSFKRDLRSFFSYEQYF
TRBV5-1	CASSRIGGAYEQYF
TRBV5-6	CASSSVWAAGELFF
TRBV5-4	CASTGGGEAFF
TRBV28	CASSSPSQPQHF
TRBV28	CASSFRQISYNEQFF
TRBV11-3	CASSHRGRLGKETQYF
TRBV9	CASSPPPGTNTQYF
TRBV30	CACRSKGSQQGLAERYNEQFF
TRBV6-1	CASSDRDNFSNQPQHF
TRBV5-4	CASSPPGQGVGNTGELFF
TRBV10-2	CASSESGRPPDF
TRBV19	CASGPARGDRIYGYTF
TRBV7-8	CASSLGGPGLRPPHYEQYF
TRBV7-9	CASSLGWPGGAKWSQQYF
TRBV5-1	CASSLRTGLSDTQYF
TRBV9	CASSVGQKYTDTQYF
TRBV4-1	CASSQDGAQETQYF
TRBV5-4	CASSLYGLENTEAFF
TRBV19	CASRFVGVGGTDTQYF
TRBV28	CASSSYPSGRAYEQYF
TRBV5-1	CASGPGVFNYGYTF